This T cell receptor beta chain was sequenced during a study of blood T cell repertoires in COVID-19. The germline gives CDR1 SGHDT, CDR2 YYEEEE. The CDR3 contains 13 residues. Trimming removed 4 bases at V and 5 bases at J, with 12 bases between. Some clones are missing from TCRdb's copy, which holds only in-frame ones; the method was immunoSEQ multiplex PCR. The sample holds over 80,000 clones, 86% seen once. This clonotype was sampled from an elderly man with active or convalescent COVID-19. Sequenced input: peripheral blood. The chain recombines TRBV5-6 with TRBJ2-5; maybe TRBD1 (6 bases). CDR3 in DNA: TGTGCCAGCAGCCACAGGGTAAGGGAGACCCAGTACTTC. It codes for CASSHRVRETQYF.